A single sample gave rise to the 18 T cell receptor beta chains below, sequenced in a study of early T cells in non-severe SARS-CoV-2 infection (dated by TCRdb to about 2021). The protocol used for the library was 5' RACE. The listed sequencing device is NextSeq 500. TCRdb redid the processing of the public reads, applying fastp at Q25 and MiXCR, and retained in-frame beta chains. Each entry is one CDR3 protein sequence, shown with its most common DNA and genes. The sample table lists approximately 69,000 distinct CDR3 sequences, over 10% of them with a count of one. Of the sample, 5.5% to 6% falls within the top ten clones. This specimen was whole blood, taken at baseline. The receptors stem from an adult who was a healthcare worker with PCR-confirmed SARS-CoV-2 infection or an uninfected control (not recorded which).

The chain recombines TRBV5-1 with TRBJ2-1; D remains ambiguous. CDR3 size: 16 residues. V was cut by 2 bases and J by 0 bases, with 12 bases left in between. The germline gives CDR1 SGHRS, CDR2 YFSETQ. The CDR3 nucleotides are TGCGCCAGCAGCTTCGGGCTCCCCAGCTCCTACAATGAGCAGTTCTTC. This gives the protein CASSFGLPSSYNEQFF.

This clonotype was observed a handful of times. The gene calls are TRBV2 and TRBJ2-7; 9 bases agree with TRBD1. The germline CDR1 and CDR2 sequences are SNHLY and FYNNEI. J was trimmed by 4 bases and V by 8 bases; bases with no gene match: 9. This CDR3 contains 14 residues. The CDR3 bases are TGTGCCAGCCGTTTCCGACAGGGGGTTTACGAGCAGTACTTC. Its translation: CASRFRQGVYEQYF.

This clonotype was detected many times. This chain connects TRBV12-3 or TRBV12-4 to TRBJ2-2, with D perhaps assigned TRBD1 or TRBD2 (6 bases each). This CDR3 spans 15 amino acids. V was trimmed by 4 bases and J by 2 bases, leaving 11 bases between them. This CDR3 reads CASSSGAHNTGELFF. DNA for the CDR3: TGTGCCAGCAGTTCGGGGGCTCATAACACCGGGGAGCTGTTTTTT.

This chain uses TRBV29-1 with TRBJ2-3; TRBD2 matches at 11 bases. V was clipped by 6 bases and J by 2 bases; unmatched bases: 4. The V gene's germline CDR1 is SQVTM and CDR2 ANQGSEA. The CDR3 covers 14 residues. This CDR3 reads CSVILAGVTDTQYF. In nucleotides, the CDR3 is TGCAGCGTGATACTAGCGGGGGTCACAGATACGCAGTATTTT.

There are many counts of this clonotype. The chain joins TRBV12-3 or TRBV12-4 to TRBJ2-6, with a tentative D call TRBD1 (6 bases). The V gene lost 7 bases and the J gene lost 3 bases, with 13 bases spanning the gap. This CDR3 comprises 15 residues. CDR3 bases: TGTGCCAGCATTCAACAGGGAAGTGGGGCCAACGTCCTGACTTTC. Residues: CASIQQGSGANVLTF.

V is TRBV6-2 or TRBV6-3 and J is TRBJ2-2, with TRBD2 as a possible D gene (6 bases). The ends were cut back, 5 bases at V and 8 bases at J, with 12 bases in the middle. CDR3 size: 13 residues. The germline V gene encodes CDR1 MNHEY and CDR2 SVGEGT. This chain's CDR3 is CASSLACLGELFF. The CDR3 DNA sequence: TGTGCCAGCAGTCTAGCGTGTTTGGGGGAGCTGTTTTTT.

This clonotype was seen a handful of times. The V and J genes are TRBV5-1 and TRBJ2-7, with TRBD2 matching 9 bases. V lost 4 bases, J lost 5 bases, and 7 bases stayed unmatched. CDR1 is SGHRS, CDR2 YFSETQ, per germline. This CDR3 is 14 amino acids long. The CDR3 DNA is TGCGCCAGCAGCACGCCGGGACTAGCTAACGAGCAGTACTTC. It is translated as CASSTPGLANEQYF.

This clonotype was recorded a few times. The chain carries TRBV11-2 and TRBJ2-7; 7 nucleotides line up with TRBD1. The V segment lost 4 bases and the J segment 4 bases; nucleotides outside the gene matches: 13. Germline CDR1 is SGHAT and CDR2 is FQNNGV. This CDR3 has 16 residues. The CDR3 DNA is TGTGCCAGCAGCTGGAAAGGGGGACAGAAGACTTACGAGCAGTACTTC. Amino acid sequence: CASSWKGGQKTYEQYF.

This clonotype was seen a handful of times. The chain links TRBV19 to TRBJ1-5, with no clear D. Germline V gene sequence: CDR1 LNHDA, CDR2 SQIVND (reference sequence). V lost 8 bases and J 7 bases, leaving 15 bases between the germline ends. This CDR3 is built from 13 residues. The CDR3 DNA reads TGTGCCAGTTGCCCGGTTGACTCCCAGCCCCAGCATTTT. This encodes CASCPVDSQPQHF.

This clonotype was seen many times. The chain links TRBV20-1 to TRBJ2-5; no clear D gene. Germline V CDR1 and CDR2: DFQATT, SNEGSKA (reference sequence). V shed 1 base and J shed 5 bases, with 14 bases lying between them. The CDR3 has 14 amino acids. The chain's CDR3 is CSARAGSLTETQYF. The CDR3 bases are TGCAGTGCTAGAGCAGGTAGCCTTACTGAGACCCAGTACTTC.

This clonotype has ten or more counts. The chain has TRBV6-5 and TRBJ2-5; a possible D gene is TRBD1 (6 bases). Germline values: CDR1 MNHEY, CDR2 SVGAGI. The V and J ends lost 3 bases and 4 bases respectively, with 12 bases between them. The CDR3 covers 14 residues. CDR3 nucleotide sequence: TGTGCCAGCAGTTATTCAGGGGCCGGAGAGACCCAGTACTTC. Residues: CASSYSGAGETQYF.

This clonotype was counted at least ten times. The gene calls are TRBV7-2 and TRBJ2-3; TRBD2 is a possible D gene (7 bases). CDR1 is SGHTA, CDR2 FQGNSA, per germline. Between the trimmed V and J ends, which lost 5 bases and 1 base, there was a span of 19 bases. The CDR3 runs 17 residues. CDR3 amino acids: CASSPRRGLAGTDTQYF. The CDR3 nucleotides read TGTGCCAGCAGCCCCCGGCGGGGGCTAGCGGGCACAGATACGCAGTATTTT.

This chain uses TRBV7-3 with TRBJ2-3, with a possible D match to TRBD1 (5 bases). Germline V gene sequence: CDR1 SGHTA, CDR2 FQGTGA. This CDR3 contains 17 residues. The V and J ends lost 2 bases and 2 bases respectively, with 17 bases between them. CDR3 sequence: CASSLEGALGNTDTQYF. The CDR3 DNA follows: TGTGCCAGCAGCTTAGAAGGGGCACTCGGAAACACAGATACGCAGTATTTT.

This clonotype was observed a handful of times. The chain has TRBV12-3 or TRBV12-4 and TRBJ2-3; 10 bases fit TRBD2. Trimming removed 5 bases from V and 4 bases from J; junction bases left unmatched: 3. The CDR3 runs to 14 residues. The CDR3 here is CASSRAGGADTQYF. The CDR3 nucleotides read TGTGCCAGCAGTAGAGCGGGGGGGGCAGATACGCAGTATTTT.

This clonotype was counted ten times or more. This chain connects TRBV4-1 to TRBJ1-2; D gene ambiguous. Trimming took off 4 bases at V and 2 bases at J, with 8 bases between the two ends. This CDR3 region has 13 residues. CDR1 and CDR2 (germline): MGHRA, YSYEKL. CDR3: CASSPQINYGYTF. The DNA of the CDR3 is TGCGCCAGCAGCCCTCAGATAAACTATGGCTACACCTTC.

This clonotype was counted at least ten times. CDR3 sequence: CASSGGGWGEQYF. The CDR3 DNA is TGTGCCAGTAGCGGCGGGGGCTGGGGCGAGCAGTACTTC. J is TRBJ2-7 and V is TRBV19, with D perhaps TRBD2 (7 bases). Trimming removed 6 bases at V and 6 bases at J, with 15 bases between. Germline-derived CDR1 and CDR2 are LNHDA and SQIVND (reference sequence). This CDR3 region has 13 residues.

This clonotype was detected many times. The gene calls are TRBV6-2 or TRBV6-3 and TRBJ1-1; tentatively, D is TRBD1 (5 bases). This CDR3 contains 15 residues. The V end was cut by 5 bases, the J end by 1 base, with 14 bases between. CDR1 is MNHEY and CDR2 is SVGEGT in the germline V gene. CDR3 sequence: CASSIRQITNTEAFF. The CDR3 DNA follows: TGTGCCAGCAGTATACGACAGATAACGAACACTGAAGCTTTCTTT.

The J gene is TRBJ2-5, the V gene TRBV7-2; the D gene is possibly TRBD2 (6 bases). The germline V gene has CDR1 SGHTA and CDR2 FQGNSA. The CDR3 is made up of 14 amino acids. Trimming pared 3 bases from V and 7 bases from J, leaving 15 bases between. The chain's CDR3 is CASSFPGLDWTQYF. CDR3 bases: TGTGCCAGCAGCTTCCCGGGACTCGATTGGACCCAGTACTTC.